This T cell receptor beta chain was captured by sequencing in a study of T cells in Graves' hyperthyroidism and ophthalmopathy. Amplification of TCR beta CDR3 regions used RNA as the template. A set of HTBI primers served as the primers for a first-round RT-PCR of the TCR CDR3. TCRdb re-called the multiplex PCR reads with MiXCR, one entry per CDR3 protein. The sample carries 450,000 to 700,000 distinct CDR3 sequences, more than 45% recorded once. Criteria for exclusion of patients were uncontrolled infection, other autoimmune disease, pregnancy or lactation. General study results and limits: Stable hyperthyroidism was separated from ophthalmopathy by a model based on 13 V-J features. Most clonotypes that expanded in the thyroid above 0.001 also showed up in blood.

In the case of this clonotype: Its specificity is unknown.

CDR3 length: 17 amino acids. The germline V gene has CDR1 SQVTM and CDR2 ANQGSEA. Trimming pared 1 base from V and 0 bases from J, leaving 18 bases between. The chain links TRBV29-1 to TRBJ1-1, with D perhaps matching TRBD1 (6 bases). The receptor was derived from an adult woman with Graves' disease, either hyperthyroidism or ophthalmopathy (not recorded which). Sequences were obtained from peripheral blood or thyroid tissue (not recorded which). The CDR3 spells CSVEGRTALKMNTEAFF. CDR3 DNA sequence: TGCAGCGTTGAAGGGAGGACAGCCCTTAAAATGAACACTGAAGCTTTCTTT.